The sequence of this T cell receptor beta chain was determined in a study of T and B cells in COVID-19 patients. Background on the study: The recovered patients had mostly mild to moderate COVID-19 with outpatient management.

Study-level results: Patients with COVID-19 reportedly showed strongly skewed T cell receptor beta variable and joining gene usage. There were over 2,000 TCR clusters exclusive to the recovered cohort, a few dozen with low generation probability.

The CDR3 totals 15 residues. V gave up 5 bases and J gave up 2 bases; unmatched junction bases: 6. Per germline, CDR1 MNHEY and CDR2 SVGAGI. Multiplex PCR with BIOMED2 TRB-A/B primer pools amplified TRB rearrangements. A single record per CDR3 protein comes from TCRdb applying MiXCR to the multiplex PCR reads. The sample shows 13,000 to 15,000 distinct CDR3 sequences, 25% to 30% of them seen only once. Regarding this clonotype: Its antigen is not known.

From blood, about 250-550 ng of genomic DNA served as TRB template. The sequence was obtained from a human donor who had recovered from COVID-19. The chain carries TRBV6-5 and TRBJ1-2, with 9 bases that match TRBD1. The specimen was blood. The CDR3 reads CASSDAGTGNYGYTF. CDR3 nucleotides: TGTGCCAGCAGTGACGCCGGGACAGGGAACTATGGCTACACCTTC.